This T cell receptor (beta chain) was obtained from a study of vaccination and CD4 T cells after COVID-19. Background on the study: Every culture used as a control got a CEFX pool, an HIV-1 Nef pool, or no peptide.

Looked up from germline, CDR1 is SGHRS and CDR2 is YFSETQ. Trimming removed 1 base from V and 0 bases from J, with 4 bases in between. The CDR3 is made up of 13 amino acids. On this clonotype: As yet, its antigen is unknown.

Oncomine TCR Beta short-read sequencing was applied to DNA from cultured CD4+ T cells. Each CDR3 protein gets one entry after TCRdb re-called the PCR reads with MiXCR. This table holds around 14,000 distinct CDR3 sequences, 53% found once. Treatment described: approximately 9-day PBMC culture with coronavirus spike peptide pools or control peptides (ViraFEST assay). ViraFEST relied on peptide pools to expand antigen-specific T cells; the TCRs were sequenced afterward. Positive tests by PCR, dated March to December 2020, predated US Alpha, Beta and Delta variants. The clonotype comes from a human donor who had recovered from COVID-19. Material for sequencing was CD4+ T cells from blood, cultured in vitro. The gene calls are TRBV5-1 and TRBJ1-2; unclear D gene. The CDR3 sequence: CASSLPPNYGYTF. Here the CDR3 DNA reads TGCGCCAGCAGCTTGCCCCCTAACTATGGCTACACCTTC.